This T cell receptor beta chain was identified during a study of regulatory T cells in long-lasting Graves disease. The CDR3 is made up of 14 amino acids. Trimming removed 8 bases from V and 0 bases from J, with 14 bases in between. CDR1 is ENHRY, CDR2 SYGVKD, per germline. This sample's time point: newly diagnosed GD, antithyroid drugs for less than 3 months. The TCR library was made from RNA extracted from PBMCs. EDTA tubes received approximately 10 milliliters of drawn peripheral blood. This clonotype was counted many times. Relying on iRepertoire HTBI primers and Arm-PCR of CDR3 regions, the team built TCR beta libraries. TCRdb reanalysed the multiplex PCR reads using MiXCR and keeps one entry per CDR3 protein. The sample contains hundreds of thousands of distinct CDR3 sequences, under 20% of which appear only once. These records were also assigned to another study, of T cells in Graves' hyperthyroidism and ophthalmopathy. That work adds: Absent ophthalmopathy progression within 18 months defined stable Graves' hyperthyroidism. Patients with uncontrolled infections, other autoimmune diseases, pregnancy or lactation were excluded.

V and J are TRBV10-3 and TRBJ2-7, with D possibly matching TRBD1 (6 bases). The receptor comes from a woman between 25 and 40 years old with Graves disease. Here the sequenced sample was peripheral blood mononuclear cells (PBMCs), taken at new diagnosis, from a patient treated with antithyroid drugs. CDR3 protein: CAIGQTVSSYEQYF. As DNA, the CDR3 is TGTGCCATCGGACAGACAGTGTCCTCCTACGAGCAGTACTTC.